This entry features one T cell receptor (beta chain) sequence. Its matching antigen is unknown. Sequencing used immunoSEQ multiplex PCR; TCRdb keeps in-frame clones, though not all of them. The sample holds approximately 140,000 clones, 90% to 95% seen once. This entry comes from a study of T cell responses to AZD1222 COVID-19 vaccine. Study-wide results and caveats: Donors in the cohort were predominantly white British and more often female, and clonal diversity was possibly underestimated. Regions 160-218 and 743-854 held dominance among vaccine-associated CD4 TCRs, which spanned spike.

The source material was peripheral blood, sampled on day 0 of AZD1222 vaccination. The receptor's source is an adult in good health.

CDR3 in DNA: TGCAGCGTTCGGCGTAACAGCGACGAGCAGTACTTC. Amino acid sequence: CSVRRNSDEQYF. The V and J genes are TRBV29-1 and TRBJ2-7; no clear D gene. The ends were cut back, 5 bases at V and 5 bases at J, with 13 bases in the middle. The CDR3 totals 12 residues. The germline CDR1 and CDR2 sequences are SQVTM and ANQGSEA.